The T cell receptor beta chain under discussion was sequenced for a study of blood T cell repertoires in COVID-19. Across the whole study: The study drew acute and convalescent COVID-19 samples from the United States, Italy and Spain. T cells, B-cell-depleted T cells, or PBMCs provided the cDNA or gDNA that served as material.

With 0 bases clipped from V and 6 bases from J, the junction kept 3 bases outside the gene matches. This CDR3 is 14 amino acids long. CDR1 SGHDT and CDR2 YYEEEE come from the germline V gene. In the original analysis: The authors estimated nucleated cell counts from reference gene primer amplification. Profiled with immunoSEQ multiplex PCR; TCRdb holds only in-frame clones, not every one. The V and J calls and clone size come from that table; D and trimming were worked out from the DNA. The profile shows about 270,000 clones, 86% of them singletons. The TCR comes from a man between 40 and 49 years old with active or convalescent COVID-19. The sequencing sample was made of peripheral blood. V and J are TRBV5-6 and TRBJ1-5, with 7 bases identical to TRBD1. The CDR3 DNA sequence: TGTGCCAGCAGCTTGGAGGGGGCGGGTCAGCCCCAGCATTTT. Its translation is CASSLEGAGQPQHF.